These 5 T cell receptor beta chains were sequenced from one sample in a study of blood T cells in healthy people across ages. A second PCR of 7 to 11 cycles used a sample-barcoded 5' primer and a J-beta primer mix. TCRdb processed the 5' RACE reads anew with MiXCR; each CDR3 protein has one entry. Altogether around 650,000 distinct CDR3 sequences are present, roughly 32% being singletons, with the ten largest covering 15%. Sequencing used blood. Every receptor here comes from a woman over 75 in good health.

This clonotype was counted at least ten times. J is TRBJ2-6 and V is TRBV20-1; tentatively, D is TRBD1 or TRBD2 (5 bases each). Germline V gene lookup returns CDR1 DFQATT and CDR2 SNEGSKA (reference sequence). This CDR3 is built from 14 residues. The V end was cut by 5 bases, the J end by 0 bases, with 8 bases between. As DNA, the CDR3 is TGCAGTGCTCGAGGGGCCTCTGGGGCCAACGTCCTGACTTTC. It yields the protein CSARGASGANVLTF.

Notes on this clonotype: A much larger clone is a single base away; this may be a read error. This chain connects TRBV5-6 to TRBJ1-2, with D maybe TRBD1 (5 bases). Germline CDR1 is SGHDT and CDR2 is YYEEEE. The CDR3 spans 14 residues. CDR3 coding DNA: TGTGCCAGCAGCCCGCCGGGGCTTCACTATGGCTACATCTTC. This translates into CASSPPGLHYGYIF.

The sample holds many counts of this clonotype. The CDR3 nucleotides are TGTGCCACCAGCAGAGATGGGGGACGGTATGGCTACACCTTC. Its protein is CATSRDGGRYGYTF. The chain links TRBV15 to TRBJ1-2; possible D gene TRBD1, 5 bases. The V and J ends lost 0 bases and 5 bases respectively, with 10 bases between them. This CDR3 has 14 residues. Germline V lookup: CDR1 LNHNV, CDR2 YYDKDF (reference sequence). The full variable domain, with the rest looked up from reference TRBV15 and TRBJ1-2, is DAMVIQNPRYQVTQFGKPVTLSCSQTLNHNVMYWYQQKSSQAPKLLFHYYDKDFNNEADTPDNFQSRRPNTSFCFLDIRSPGLGDTAMYLCATSRDGGRYGYTFGSGTRLTVV.

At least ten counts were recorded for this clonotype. CDR3 in DNA: TGTGCCAGCACCGGGAGGTGGGTCGATACGCAGTATTTT. Translation: CASTGRWVDTQYF. The chain combines TRBV9 with TRBJ2-3; TRBD2 agrees at 7 bases. The CDR3 contains 13 residues. CDR1 is SGDLS and CDR2 is YYNGEE in the germline V gene. The J segment lost 6 bases and the V segment lost 6 bases, leaving 7 bases of the junction unmatched.

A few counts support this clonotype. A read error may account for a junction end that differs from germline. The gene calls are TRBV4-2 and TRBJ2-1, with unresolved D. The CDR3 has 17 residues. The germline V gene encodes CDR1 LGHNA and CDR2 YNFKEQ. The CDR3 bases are TGTGCCAGCAGCCAAGATCCCCCGGTTAGCACGTACAATGAGCGGTTCTTC. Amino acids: CASSQDPPVSTYNERFF.